Here is one T cell receptor (beta chain) with its context. The antigen remains unidentified. This entry comes from a study of persistence of HIV-infected CD4 T cells. Regarding the study as a whole: TCR oligoclonality correlated with proviral oligoclonality in the same sorted populations. Antigen-responding cells were enriched for degenerate expanded CDR3beta sequences.

Lysates of CMV-infected fibroblasts at roughly 10 ug/mL stimulated these cells. Sorting of responding CD4+ T cells relied on upregulated CD40 ligand together with CD69. Donors were HIV-1-infected adults who began suppressive ART during chronic infection. Sequencing used immunoSEQ version 4 in survey mode. Template was genomic DNA at about 9.8 ng/uL, with up to 1 ug used per sample. The assay was immunoSEQ multiplex PCR, and TCRdb's table has in-frame clones only and misses some. The sample has about 21,000 clones; about 80% are singletons. In germline, CDR1 is MGHRA, CDR2 YSYEKL. V lost 4 bases to trimming and J lost 5 bases; unmatched junction nucleotides: 7. CDR3 length: 16 amino acids.

Sample: CD4+ T cells sorted from PBMCs after approximately 20-hour stimulation, taken from a patient who received antiretroviral therapy. This chain connects TRBV4-1 to TRBJ2-3, with TRBD2 matching over 12 bases. The TCR sequence derives from an adult man with HIV who was CMV-seropositive. The CDR3 DNA sequence: TGCGCCAGCAGCCGCTCTAGCGGGGGGGCAGGAGATACGCAGTATTTT. Translated, it gives CASSRSSGGAGDTQYF.